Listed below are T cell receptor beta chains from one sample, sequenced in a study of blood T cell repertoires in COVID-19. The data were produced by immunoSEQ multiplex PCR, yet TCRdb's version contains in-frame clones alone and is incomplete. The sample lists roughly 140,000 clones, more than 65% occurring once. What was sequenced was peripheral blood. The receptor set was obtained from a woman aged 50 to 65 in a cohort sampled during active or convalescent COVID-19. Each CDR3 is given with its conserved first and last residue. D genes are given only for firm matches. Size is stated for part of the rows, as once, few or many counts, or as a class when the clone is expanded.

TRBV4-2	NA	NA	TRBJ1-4	CASSQDPTTPATNEKLFF	TGTGCCAGCAGCCAAGATCCAACAACACCCGCAACTAATGAAAAACTGTTTTTT
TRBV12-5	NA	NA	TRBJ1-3	CASGPKKVGNTIYF	TGTGCTAGTGGTCCTAAGAAAGTGGGAAACACCATATATTTT
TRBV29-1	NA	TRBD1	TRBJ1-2	CSATRTGDYGYTF	TGCAGCGCTACTCGGACAGGGGACTATGGCTACACCTTC
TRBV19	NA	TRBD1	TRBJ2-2	CASSRPGTGYLRELFF	TGTGCCAGTAGCCGACCCGGGACAGGGTATCTCCGGGAGCTGTTTTTT
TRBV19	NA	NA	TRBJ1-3	CASISSGNTIYF	TGTGCCAGTATCTCCTCTGGAAACACCATATATTTT
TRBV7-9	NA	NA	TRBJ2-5	CASSLPRAYPRYF	TGTGCCAGCAGCTTACCGAGGGCCTATCCGCGGTACTTC
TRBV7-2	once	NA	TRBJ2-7	CASSLSGYEQYF	TGTGCCAGCAGCTTATCCGGCTACGAGCAGTACTTC
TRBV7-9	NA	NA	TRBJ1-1	CASSYPGAPTEAFF	TGTGCCAGCAGCTACCCAGGGGCTCCCACTGAAGCTTTCTTT
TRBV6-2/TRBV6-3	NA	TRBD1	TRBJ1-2	CASSYDGTGTFYGYTF	TGTGCCAGCAGTTACGATGGGACAGGAACTTTCTATGGCTACACCTTC
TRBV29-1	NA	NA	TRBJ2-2	CSVRPGSRDTGELFF	TGCAGCGTTCGACCCGGTAGCCGGGACACCGGGGAGCTGTTTTTT
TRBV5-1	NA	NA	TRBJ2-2	CASSPDRTTGELFF	TGCGCCAGCAGCCCGGACAGAACCACCGGGGAGCTGTTTTTT
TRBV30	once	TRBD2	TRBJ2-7	CAWTDSGTPSYEQYF	TGTGCCTGGACCGATAGCGGGACACCTTCCTACGAGCAGTACTTC
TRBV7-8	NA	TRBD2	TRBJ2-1	CASSWTSGKYNEQFF	TGTGCCAGCAGTTGGACTAGCGGGAAGTACAATGAGCAGTTCTTC
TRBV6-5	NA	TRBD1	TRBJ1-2	CASSYSITGAQIGYTF	TGTGCCAGCAGTTACTCGATTACAGGGGCGCAGATTGGCTACACCTTC
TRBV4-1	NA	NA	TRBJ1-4	CASSPRLGGSTNEKLFF	TGCGCCAGCAGCCCAAGACTGGGGGGATCAACTAATGAAAAACTGTTTTTT
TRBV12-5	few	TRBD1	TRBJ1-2	CASGLGQGLGYTF	TGTGCTAGTGGTTTGGGACAGGGTCTTGGCTACACCTTC
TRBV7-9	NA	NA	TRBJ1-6	CASSPQGTYNSPLHF	TGTGCCAGCAGCCCACAGGGCACCTATAATTCACCCCTCCACTTT
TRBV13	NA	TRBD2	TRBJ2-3	CASSYPSGGVWTDTQYF	TGTGCCAGCAGCTACCCAAGCGGGGGGGTATGGACAGATACGCAGTATTTT
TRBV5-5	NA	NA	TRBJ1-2	CASSLGKHGYTF	TGTGCCAGCAGCTTGGGAAAGCATGGCTACACCTTC
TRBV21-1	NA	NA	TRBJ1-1	CASSNRRRTGGFLREAFF	TGTGCCAGCAGCAACCGGCGGCGGACAGGGGGCTTCCTCCGTGAAGCTTTCTTT
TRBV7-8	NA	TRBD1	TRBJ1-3	CASSLTTGGGNTIYF	TGTGCCAGCAGCCTTACAACAGGGGGCGGAAACACCATATATTTT
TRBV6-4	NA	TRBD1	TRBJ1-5	CASSEGQNQPQHF	TGTGCCAGCAGTGAGGGACAGAATCAGCCCCAGCATTTT
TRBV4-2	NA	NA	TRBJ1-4	CASSQGPDTRGEKLFF	TGTGCCAGCAGCCAAGGACCCGACACTCGGGGTGAAAAACTGTTTTTT
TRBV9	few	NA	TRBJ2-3	CASSTPTSKGTDTQYF	TGTGCCAGCAGCACCCCAACTAGCAAAGGGACAGATACGCAGTATTTT
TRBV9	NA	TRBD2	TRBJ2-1	CASSQTSGGVYNEQFF	TGTGCCAGCAGCCAGACTAGCGGGGGGGTATACAATGAGCAGTTCTTC
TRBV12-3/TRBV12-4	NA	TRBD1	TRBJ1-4	CASSLDRTGETFF	TGTGCCAGCAGTTTGGACCGGACAGGGGAGACGTTTTTT
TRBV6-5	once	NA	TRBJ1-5	CASSYARGIQPQHF	TGTGCCAGCAGTTACGCGCGCGGGATTCAGCCCCAGCATTTT
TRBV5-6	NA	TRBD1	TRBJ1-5	CASSLEGAKGNQPQHF	TGTGCCAGCAGCTTGGAGGGGGCTAAGGGCAATCAGCCCCAGCATTTT
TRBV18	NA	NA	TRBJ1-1	CASSQTWASEAFF	TGTGCCAGCTCACAGACGTGGGCTTCTGAAGCTTTCTTT
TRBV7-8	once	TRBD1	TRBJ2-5	CASSPLAIQGFQETQYF	TGTGCCAGCAGCCCCCTTGCAATACAGGGGTTCCAAGAGACCCAGTACTTC
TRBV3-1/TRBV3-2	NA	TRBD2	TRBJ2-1	CASSQGMAGGNNEQFF	TGTGCCAGCAGCCAAGGTATGGCGGGGGGGAATAATGAGCAGTTCTTC
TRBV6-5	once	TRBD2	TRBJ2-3	CASTGLAGADTQYF	TGTGCCAGCACGGGACTAGCGGGCGCAGATACGCAGTATTTT
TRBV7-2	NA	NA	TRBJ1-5	CASSLGRVGQPQHF	TGTGCCAGCAGCTTAGGCAGGGTGGGTCAGCCCCAGCATTTT
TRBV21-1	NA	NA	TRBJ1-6	CASSKALAGEGSPLHF	TGTGCCAGCAGCAAAGCTCTCGCAGGGGAAGGTTCACCCCTCCACTTT
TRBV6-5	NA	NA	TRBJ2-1	CASSSFNEQFF	TGTGCCAGCAGTTCTTTCAATGAGCAGTTCTTC
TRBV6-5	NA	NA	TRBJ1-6	CASRVAGIYNSPLHF	TGTGCCAGCAGAGTCGCGGGGATCTATAATTCACCCCTCCACTTT
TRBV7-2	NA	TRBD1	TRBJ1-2	CASSLRGTGANGYTF	TGTGCCAGCAGCTTAAGGGGGACAGGGGCGAATGGCTACACCTTC
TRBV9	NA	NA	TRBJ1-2	CASRSGVGYGYTF	TGTGCCAGCAGGTCCGGGGTGGGGTATGGCTACACCTTC
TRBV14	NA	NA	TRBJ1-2	CASSQWGGNYGYTF	TGTGCCAGCAGCCAATGGGGGGGCAACTATGGCTACACCTTC
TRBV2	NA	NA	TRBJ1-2	CASNLANRGASPF	TGTGCCAGCAACCTCGCAAATAGGGGCGCCAGCCCCTTC
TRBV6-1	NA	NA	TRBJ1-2	CASSEASGVGYTF	TGTGCCAGCAGTGAAGCGTCAGGGGTAGGCTACACCTTC
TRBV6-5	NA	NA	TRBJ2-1	CASSPSDTYNEQFF	TGTGCCAGCAGCCCCTCTGACACTTACAATGAGCAGTTCTTC
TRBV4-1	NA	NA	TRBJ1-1	CASSQDKQAAMNTEAFF	TGCGCCAGCAGCCAAGATAAACAGGCAGCGATGAACACTGAAGCTTTCTTT
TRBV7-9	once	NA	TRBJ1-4	CASRSRRTTNEKLFF	TGTGCCAGCAGGTCCCGGAGGACAACTAATGAAAAACTGTTTTTT
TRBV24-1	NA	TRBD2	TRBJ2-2	CAPRGGATGELFF	TGTGCCCCTCGGGGGGGGGCCACCGGGGAGCTGTTTTTT